This entry lists 25 T cell receptor beta chains sequenced from one sample in a study of T-cell reconstitution after alpha-beta-depleted transplantation in children. Whole-study results and caveats: By about two months after transplant, alpha-beta T cells reportedly arose from several hundred graft clones that had expanded.

Researchers prepared the TCRbeta library using unique molecular identifiers, the study reports. From the PCR reads, TCRdb called clonotypes with MiXCR, one entry per CDR3 protein. The sample comprises roughly 30,000 distinct CDR3 sequences, under 6.5% of which are singletons, and 27% rests with the top ten. The antigens of these receptors remain unknown. Here the sequenced sample was peripheral blood, taken 60 days after TCRalphabeta/CD19-depleted stem cell transplant. Source of these receptors: a child younger than two who had a stem cell transplant for acute myeloid leukemia, so the T cells may come from the graft donor.

This clonotype was observed at least ten times. The chain links TRBV9 to TRBJ1-1; D gene ambiguous. Trimming shortened V by 7 bases and J by 0 bases, and 22 bases separated the two germline ends. Germline CDR1 reads SGDLS; CDR2 reads YYNGEE. The CDR3 sequence is 17 residues long. This CDR3 is CASGRSRSKLMNTEAFF. The DNA for the CDR3 is TGTGCCAGCGGACGAAGTAGGTCCAAGTTGATGAACACTGAAGCTTTCTTT.

This clonotype showed up just a few times. The chain links TRBV20-1 to TRBJ1-5; D is uncertain. The CDR3 has 13 amino acids. The germline CDR1 and CDR2 sequences are DFQATT and SNEGSKA (reference sequence). Trimming took off 0 bases at V and 1 base at J, with 4 bases between the two ends. CDR3 DNA sequence: TGCAGTGCTAGAGATACGAGCAATCAGCCCCAGCATTTT. Translated, it gives CSARDTSNQPQHF.

The chain recombines TRBV28 with TRBJ2-2, with 7 bases that match TRBD1. V dropped 5 bases and J dropped 8; count of bases not matched to a gene: 11. CDR3 length equals 15 residues. The V gene's germline CDR1 is MDHEN and CDR2 SYDVKM. Here the CDR3 reads CASSPYTTGTGELFF. As DNA, the CDR3 is TGTGCCAGCAGTCCCTACACGACAGGGACAGGGGAGCTGTTTTTT.

This clonotype occurred many times. CDR3 region: CASSLVGTHQETQYF. The CDR3 nucleotides read TGTGCCAGCAGCTTAGTCGGGACACACCAAGAGACCCAGTACTTC. The chain links TRBV7-2 to TRBJ2-5, with D perhaps TRBD1 (6 bases). Per the germline V gene, CDR1 is SGHTA and CDR2 is FQGNSA. The CDR3 covers 15 residues. V lost 1 base, J lost 0 bases, and 9 bases lay in between.

This clonotype was counted a few times. This rearrangement joins TRBV7-3 to TRBJ2-7; perhaps D is TRBD1 or TRBD2 (5 bases each). V was trimmed by 5 bases and J by 2 bases, leaving 10 bases between them. Looked up from germline, CDR1 is SGHTA and CDR2 is FQGTGA. The CDR3 is 13 amino acids. DNA of the CDR3: TGTGCCAGCAGCCCGAAGGGACCCTACGAGCAGTACTTC. The encoded protein is CASSPKGPYEQYF.

This clonotype was counted many times. The V call is TRBV3-1, the J call TRBJ2-2, with TRBD2 matching over 7 bases. Germline V gene data show CDR1 as LGHDT and CDR2 as YNNKEL (reference sequence). The CDR3 covers 19 residues. With 4 bases clipped from V and 4 bases from J, the junction kept 18 bases outside the gene matches. CDR3 region: CASSRGASGPCCGTGELFF. The DNA of the CDR3 is TGTGCCAGCAGCCGAGGGGCTAGCGGACCTTGTTGTGGCACCGGGGAGCTGTTTTTT.

This clonotype came up many times. The rearrangement links TRBV28 to TRBJ2-7; no clear D gene. V was pared by 8 bases and J by 6 bases, with 8 bases between. Looked up from germline, CDR1 is MDHEN and CDR2 is SYDVKM. CDR3 length equals 10 residues. The CDR3 region has the DNA TGTGCCAGCGGGATTCTCGAGCAGTACTTC. Translated: CASGILEQYF.

This clonotype was seen at least ten times. V and J are TRBV24-1 and TRBJ2-1; the match to TRBD1 covers 9 bases. J was trimmed by 2 bases and V by 3 bases; bases with no gene match: 10. The CDR3 contains 18 residues. Per germline, CDR1 KGHDR and CDR2 SFDVKD. The CDR3 DNA sequence: TGTGCCACCAGTGATCCGGGGACAGGGCTCATCCCCTACAATGAGCAGTTCTTC. Its translation is CATSDPGTGLIPYNEQFF.

This clonotype was observed at least ten times. This may be a read error: a much more frequent sequence differs by one nucleotide. V gene TRBV4-3 combines with J gene TRBJ2-7; no clear D. V dropped 0 bases and J dropped 0 bases, with 6 bases sitting between them. The V gene's germline CDR1 is LGHNA and CDR2 YSLEER. The CDR3 totals 14 residues. The CDR3 coding sequence is TGCGCCAGCAGCCAAGACAGGAGCTCCTACGAGCAGTACTTC. Translated: CASSQDRSSYEQYF.

This clonotype rates as medium-sized (0.01 to 0.1%). DNA for the CDR3: TGCAGCGTTGAAGTCAGGGCCACCGGGGAGCTGTTTTTT. This codes for CSVEVRATGELFF. The V and J genes are TRBV29-1 and TRBJ2-2; D might be TRBD1 (5 bases). The germline V and J ends were trimmed by 1 base and 4 bases, with 7 bases remaining between them. CDR3 length: 13 residues. Germline V gives CDR1 SQVTM, CDR2 ANQGSEA.

This clonotype showed up many times. The chain combines TRBV11-1 with TRBJ2-1; 11 positions agree with TRBD2. Germline V lookup: CDR1 SGHAT, CDR2 FQDESV (reference sequence). The CDR3 totals 18 residues. V was pared by 1 base and J by 3 bases, with 8 bases of the junction left unmatched. CDR3 in amino acids: CASSLVLSLAGVYNEQFF. The CDR3 nucleotides read TGTGCCAGCAGCTTAGTTTTATCACTAGCGGGAGTCTACAATGAGCAGTTCTTC.

This clonotype occurred many times. This chain joins TRBV7-3 and TRBJ1-1; D uncertain. The CDR3 is 14 amino acids. Trimming removed 1 base at V and 5 bases at J, with 11 bases between. Germline loops: CDR1 SGHTA, CDR2 FQGTGA. CDR3 bases: TGTGCCAGCAGCTTAAACCCAGGAGGGACTGAAGCTTTCTTT. Amino acids: CASSLNPGGTEAFF.

This clonotype was recorded many times. This chain connects TRBV10-3 to TRBJ2-7; the D is unclear. The germline CDR1 and CDR2 sequences are ENHRY and SYGVKD. CDR3 size: 12 residues. V lost 2 bases, J lost 4 bases, and 6 bases lay in between. The CDR3 sequence: CAISEIVYEQYF. CDR3 nucleotide sequence: TGTGCCATCAGTGAGATAGTTTACGAGCAGTACTTC.

This clonotype came up many times. The J gene is TRBJ2-1, the V gene TRBV2; TRBD2 aligns across 11 bases. Trimming removed 8 bases from V and 0 bases from J; junction bases left unmatched: 21. Looked up from germline, CDR1 is SNHLY and CDR2 is FYNNEI. CDR3 length equals 21 residues. This CDR3 is CASPRRGLGLAGGLSYNEQFF. DNA for the CDR3: TGTGCCAGCCCGAGGCGTGGCCTCGGGCTAGCGGGAGGACTCTCCTACAATGAGCAGTTCTTC.

This clonotype was seen many times. The chain employs TRBV9 and TRBJ1-4; perhaps TRBD1 as D (6 bases). The CDR3 is made up of 15 amino acids. Germline CDR1 and CDR2: SGDLS and YYNGEE. Trimming stripped 0 bases from V and 7 bases from J, with 13 bases between. For the CDR3, the DNA is TGTGCCAGCAGCGTAGCTCTGGGGGCGGGTGAAAAACTGTTTTTT. Its translation: CASSVALGAGEKLFF.

This clonotype occurred many times. The gene calls are TRBV7-9 and TRBJ2-1; the D gene is possibly TRBD1 (6 bases). The CDR3 consists of 13 residues. Trimming left V 5 bases short and J 16 bases short, with 21 bases between. CDR1 and CDR2 (germline): SEHNR, FQNEAQ (reference sequence). CDR3 bases: TGTGCCAGCAGCCCGATCATGGGGACACACACATTCTTC. It translates to CASSPIMGTHTFF.

This clonotype has at least ten counts. The chain couples TRBV4-3 to TRBJ2-2; TRBD2 might be the D (5 bases). Germline CDR1 is LGHNA and CDR2 is YSLEER. The CDR3 runs 15 residues. The V end lost 0 bases, the J end lost 6 bases, and 11 bases lay between the germline ends. The DNA of the CDR3 is TGCGCCAGCAGCCAAGAGGACTCCACGCCCGGGGAGCTGTTTTTT. It yields the protein CASSQEDSTPGELFF.

This clonotype was seen at least ten times. The chain links TRBV4-1 to TRBJ1-2, with a weak D call TRBD1 (6 bases). CDR1 is MGHRA and CDR2 is YSYEKL in the germline V gene. The ends were cut back, 3 bases at V and 6 bases at J, with 20 bases in the middle. This CDR3 has 16 amino acids. CDR3 amino acids: CASSHPSRGGLNGYTF. The CDR3 region has the DNA TGCGCCAGCAGCCATCCATCACGGGGGGGGCTAAATGGCTACACCTTC.

The rearrangement joins TRBV6-1 to TRBJ1-1; D not certain. The CDR3 has 13 amino acids. V lost 4 bases and J lost 4, with 10 bases in between. Germline assignment: CDR1 MNHNS and CDR2 SASEGT. Written as DNA, the CDR3 is TGTGCCAGCAGTGTCTTTTGGGGCACTGAAGCTTTCTTT. This codes for CASSVFWGTEAFF.

This clonotype was seen repeatedly, ten times or more. The chain uses TRBV19 and TRBJ2-1; 7 nucleotides agree with TRBD2. Trimming took 7 bases from V and 0 from J; bases not matched to a gene: 6. Looked up from germline, CDR1 is LNHDA and CDR2 is SQIVND (reference sequence). This CDR3 spans 15 amino acids. CDR3 in amino acids: CASTWGGDSYNEQFF. Here the CDR3 DNA reads TGTGCCAGTACCTGGGGGGGGGACTCCTACAATGAGCAGTTCTTC. Using reference TRBV19 and TRBJ2-1 for the parts outside the CDR3, the full variable domain is DGGITQSPKYLFRKEGQNVTLSCEQNLNHDAMYWYRQDPGQGLRLIYYSQIVNDFQKGDIAEGYSVSREKKESFPLTVTSAQKNPTAFYLCASTWGGDSYNEQFFGPGTRLTVL.

There are many counts of this clonotype. The rearrangement uses TRBV4-3 and TRBJ2-5; no firm D call. Deletions cut 0 bases from V and 0 bases from J, with 11 bases between. There are 16 residues in the CDR3. Germline-derived CDR1 and CDR2 are LGHNA and YSLEER. CDR3: CASSQDEAAYQETQYF. CDR3 bases: TGCGCCAGCAGCCAAGATGAGGCAGCCTACCAAGAGACCCAGTACTTC.

This clonotype showed up many times. This rearrangement joins TRBV10-3 to TRBJ2-7; 8 nucleotides align to TRBD1. Germline V gene lookup returns CDR1 ENHRY and CDR2 SYGVKD. CDR3 length equals 14 residues. V shed 3 bases, J shed 3 bases, and the junction held 4 bases outside the gene matches. CDR3 sequence reads: CAISDGTGHYEQYF. The CDR3 DNA sequence: TGTGCCATCAGTGACGGGACAGGCCACTACGAGCAGTACTTC.

This clonotype was found many times. The chain couples TRBV9 to TRBJ1-2; TRBD1 matches 10 bases. Germline V gives CDR1 SGDLS, CDR2 YYNGEE. CDR3 length: 13 residues. V lost 4 bases and J lost 7; bases outside the gene matches: 4. CDR3: CASSRQGAFGYTF. The CDR3 region has the DNA TGTGCCAGCAGCAGACAGGGGGCATTTGGCTACACCTTC.

The sample holds many counts of this clonotype. The V gene is TRBV19, the J gene TRBJ1-1; D unresolved. V lost 4 bases and J lost 5, with 20 bases in between. The CDR3 is 16 amino acids. Germline V lookup: CDR1 LNHDA, CDR2 SQIVND (reference sequence). The chain's CDR3 is CASSTPDEPGGTEAFF. The DNA for the CDR3 is TGTGCCAGTAGTACCCCTGATGAGCCGGGTGGAACTGAAGCTTTCTTT. The entire variable domain, with the rest obtained from reference TRBV19 and TRBJ1-1, is as follows: DGGITQSPKYLFRKEGQNVTLSCEQNLNHDAMYWYRQDPGQGLRLIYYSQIVNDFQKGDIAEGYSVSREKKESFPLTVTSAQKNPTAFYLCASSTPDEPGGTEAFFGQGTRLTVV.

This clonotype was seen more than once but under ten times. This chain joins TRBV6-2 or TRBV6-3 and TRBJ2-7, with a possible D match to TRBD2 (5 bases). Trimming took 5 bases from V and 3 from J, leaving 8 bases between them. CDR3 length: 12 amino acids. Germline CDR1 is MNHEY and CDR2 is SVGEGT. The CDR3 protein is CASSKRGYEQYF. DNA of the CDR3: TGTGCCAGCAGTAAACGGGGCTACGAGCAGTACTTC.